This is a list of T cell receptor beta chains from one sample in a study of cytomegalovirus exposure and HLA in healthy donors. Only in-frame clones appear in the TCRdb table, and some are missing; sequencing was by immunoSEQ multiplex PCR. Here the sample spans about 150,000 clones, about 68% being singletons. The source material was PBMCs. Every receptor here comes from a man between 18 and 29 years old in good health and CMV-seronegative. Each CDR3 is given with its conserved first and last residue. Fields, in order: J gene, clone size, V gene, CDR3 length, D gene, CDR3 DNA, CDR3 protein. D genes are given only for firm matches. Size values are once, few and many counts, or a class for expanded clones, and some rows have none.

TRBJ1-1,-,TRBV10-2,11,TRBD1,TGCGCCAGCAGCTGGGACAGAGAAGCTTTCTTT,CASSWDREAFF
TRBJ1-1,few,TRBV28,16,-,TGTGCCAGCAGAATGGACACCCCAGGGCCCAACACTGAAGCTTTCTTT,CASRMDTPGPNTEAFF
TRBJ2-3,-,TRBV7-8,18,TRBD2,TGTGCCAGCAGCTTCGGGTGGGCTGGCGGGAGGTTTGGGGATACGCAGTATTTT,CASSFGWAGGRFGDTQYF
TRBJ1-2,few,TRBV6-1,12,-,TGTGCCAGCAGTGGTCCCGGCTATGGCTACACCTTC,CASSGPGYGYTF
TRBJ2-4,-,TRBV9,17,-,TGTGCCAGCAGCGTAGGAGACTACCAGCCCTACAAAAACATTCAGTACTTC,CASSVGDYQPYKNIQYF
TRBJ2-7,few,TRBV2,16,TRBD1,TGTGCCAGCAGTGAAAATGGGGGACAGGGAATCTACGAGCAGTACTTC,CASSENGGQGIYEQYF
TRBJ2-2,-,TRBV18,14,-,TGTGCCAGCTCACCACTAGCGGACACCGGGGAGCTGTTTTTT,CASSPLADTGELFF
TRBJ2-7,-,TRBV11-3,13,-,TGTGCCAGCAGCTTGGAGAGCTCCTACGAGCAGTACTTC,CASSLESSYEQYF
TRBJ1-6,-,TRBV27,13,-,TGTGCCAGCAGTTTATCGGGCGATTCACCCCTCCACTTT,CASSLSGDSPLHF
TRBJ2-3,-,TRBV27,14,-,TGTGCCAGCAGTTTAGAACATCTCACAGATACGCAGTATTTT,CASSLEHLTDTQYF
TRBJ2-2,-,TRBV6-5,13,-,TGTGCCAGCAGTTACCGGGGTCCCGGGGAGCTGTTTTTT,CASSYRGPGELFF
TRBJ1-2,-,TRBV28,12,-,TGTGCCAGCAGTTTGACAGTCTATGGCTACACCTTC,CASSLTVYGYTF
TRBJ1-2,-,TRBV5-1,12,-,TGCGCCAGCAAGGGGGAAAACTATGGCTACACCTTC,CASKGENYGYTF
TRBJ2-2,-,TRBV12-5,15,TRBD1,TGTGCTAGTGGTTGGGGGACAGGGTACACCGGGGAGCTGTTTTTT,CASGWGTGYTGELFF
TRBJ1-1,few,TRBV4-3,14,TRBD1,TGCGCCAGCAGCCAAGGACAGGGGGCTGAGGAAGCTTTCTTT,CASSQGQGAEEAFF
TRBJ2-2,few,TRBV7-9,14,-,TGTGCCAGCACCCTTGCAGGGAACACCGGGGAGCTGTTTTTT,CASTLAGNTGELFF
TRBJ2-7,-,TRBV7-9,15,TRBD1,TGTGCCAGCAGCTCGCCGGGACAGGGTTTCTACGAGCAGTACTTC,CASSSPGQGFYEQYF
TRBJ2-7,few,TRBV27,13,-,TGTGCCAGCAGTCCCTCCGCCTGGAGGGAGCAGTACTTC,CASSPSAWREQYF
TRBJ2-3,-,TRBV6-6,15,-,TGTGCCAGCAGGGAAGGTAGCGGACCTGGAGGGACGCAGTATTTT,CASREGSGPGGTQYF
TRBJ2-1,few,TRBV4-2,13,-,TGTGCCAGCAGCCAAGAGGGAGCTGTTGAGCAGTTCTTC,CASSQEGAVEQFF
TRBJ2-3,-,TRBV27,16,TRBD1,TGTGCCAGCAGCACTTCCAGGACAGGGCGCGCAGATACGCAGTATTTT,CASSTSRTGRADTQYF
TRBJ2-1,once,TRBV5-1,22,TRBD2,TGCGCCAGCAGCTTCCCAGGGGTGAGGGGACTAGCGGGAGGCTCAGCCCACAATGAGCAGTTCTTC,CASSFPGVRGLAGGSAHNEQFF
TRBJ1-2,once,TRBV27,12,TRBD1,TGTGCCAGCAGTTCCCAGGGGGGTGGCTACACCTTC,CASSSQGGGYTF
TRBJ2-7,few,TRBV7-9,14,TRBD2,TGTGCCAGCAGCCTGACTAGCGGGACCTACGAGCAGTACTTC,CASSLTSGTYEQYF
TRBJ2-7,-,TRBV6-5,16,TRBD1,TGTGCCAGCAGTTACTCGGCGGGACAGGGAATCCACGAGCAGTACTTC,CASSYSAGQGIHEQYF
TRBJ2-3,-,TRBV5-1,15,TRBD2,TGCGCCAGCAGCTCGACTAGCGGTTGGGCAGATACGCAGTATTTT,CASSSTSGWADTQYF
TRBJ2-7,-,TRBV27,14,TRBD1,TGTGCCAGCAGTTGGGGACAGAGCTCCTACGAGCAGTACTTC,CASSWGQSSYEQYF
TRBJ2-2,-,TRBV7-9,19,TRBD2,TGTGCCAGCAGCTTATTCAGGACTAGCGCGAACCTGAACACCGGGGAGCTGTTTTTT,CASSLFRTSANLNTGELFF
TRBJ2-1,few,TRBV2,14,-,TGTGCCACCACGTGGGGGGAGTCGGGCAATGAGCAGTTCTTC,CATTWGESGNEQFF
TRBJ2-1,-,TRBV28,17,-,TGTGCCAGCAGGCTAGGATATGGGGCTCCCTCCTACAATGAGCAGTTCTTC,CASRLGYGAPSYNEQFF
TRBJ2-1,few,TRBV7-9,16,-,TGTTCCAGCAGCCCCGTGATAGCTCGTCACAGGGGAGGGCAGTTCTTC,CSSSPVIARHRGGQFF
TRBJ2-7,-,TRBV6-6,13,TRBD1,TGTGCCAGCACCCTAGACAGGGACTACGAGCAGTACTTC,CASTLDRDYEQYF
TRBJ1-6,-,TRBV7-2,15,TRBD1,TGTGCCAGCAGCTTTCGAGGGGGCGGAAATTCACCCCTCCACTTT,CASSFRGGGNSPLHF
TRBJ1-2,once,TRBV18,13,TRBD1,TGTGCCAGCTCACTAGGGACAGATTCTGGCTACACCTTC,CASSLGTDSGYTF
TRBJ2-5,-,TRBV5-6,13,-,TGTGCCAGCAGTGGGCGCGGGGTTGAGACCCAGTACTTC,CASSGRGVETQYF
TRBJ2-5,few,TRBV27,14,-,TGTGCCAGCAGTTTAGGGCTAGGCGGGCGGACCCAGTACTTC,CASSLGLGGRTQYF
TRBJ2-7,-,TRBV13,13,-,TGTGCCAGCAGCTTGGGAGTCTCCTACGAGCAGTACTTC,CASSLGVSYEQYF
TRBJ2-7,-,TRBV28,13,TRBD2,TGTGCCAGCGCCGTGGGGACTAGGTACGAGCAGTACTTC,CASAVGTRYEQYF
TRBJ1-5,once,TRBV6-4,15,-,TGTGCCAGCAACCCACAGGGAGGGAGCAATCAGCCCCAGCATTTT,CASNPQGGSNQPQHF
TRBJ2-1,-,TRBV27,16,TRBD1,TGTGCCAGCAGTTCGACAGGGGGCCCAGTACGGAATGAGCAGTTCTTC,CASSSTGGPVRNEQFF
TRBJ1-2,-,TRBV6-5,14,TRBD1,TGTGCCAGCAGTTACTCGGGGGACAGCTATGGCTACACCTTC,CASSYSGDSYGYTF
TRBJ1-3,-,TRBV4-3,15,-,TGCGCCAGCAGCCAAGAAGGGGGCTCTGGAAACACCATATATTTT,CASSQEGGSGNTIYF
TRBJ2-7,-,TRBV6-1,13,-,TGTGCCAGCGAGGGACTTGCCCCCTACGAGCAGTACTTC,CASEGLAPYEQYF
TRBJ2-3,-,TRBV27,15,TRBD1,TGTGCCAGCAGTCCGCGACAGGGGGAGGGAAATACGCAGTATTTT,CASSPRQGEGNTQYF
TRBJ2-6,once,TRBV11-2,18,-,TGTGCCAGCAGCTTAGTGTCAGCGGCCCCCTCTGGGGCCAACGTCCTGACTTTC,CASSLVSAAPSGANVLTF
TRBJ1-2,-,TRBV6-5,14,-,TGTGCCAGCATTGCTGGGCAGGGTGATAAGGGCTACACCTTC,CASIAGQGDKGYTF
TRBJ2-5,-,TRBV10-1,14,-,TGCGCCAGCAGTCCCGGACAGCTTCAAGAGACCCAGTACTTC,CASSPGQLQETQYF
TRBJ2-7,once,TRBV6-5,14,-,TGTGCCAGCACTATACTAGCAGGATACTACGAGCAGTACTTC,CASTILAGYYEQYF
TRBJ1-5,few,TRBV11-2,16,TRBD1,TGTGCCAGCAGCTTAGATCCCACAGGGGTAGGGGAGCCCCAGCATTTT,CASSLDPTGVGEPQHF
TRBJ2-1,-,TRBV27,12,TRBD1,TGTGCCAGCAGACCACAGGGGGATGAGCAGTTCTTC,CASRPQGDEQFF
TRBJ2-5,-,TRBV13,12,-,TGTGCCAGCAGCTTTACGGAAGAGACCCAGTACTTC,CASSFTEETQYF
TRBJ2-7,-,TRBV7-2,14,TRBD1,TGTGCCAGCAGCCCCGGGACAGGGGACTACGAGCAGTACTTC,CASSPGTGDYEQYF
TRBJ2-1,-,TRBV9,15,TRBD2,TGTGCCAGCAGCGTAAGGACTAGCGGGATGGATGAGCAGCTCTTC,CASSVRTSGMDEQLF
TRBJ2-7,-,TRBV7-8,14,TRBD2,TGTGCCAGCAGCCCTAACGTTCTAGCGGCCGAGCAGTACTTC,CASSPNVLAAEQYF
TRBJ2-1,-,TRBV9,17,-,TGTGCCAGCAGCGTAGAAAGCTTTTGGAGCTCCTACAATGAGCAGTTCTTC,CASSVESFWSSYNEQFF
TRBJ1-5,-,TRBV28,17,-,TGTGCCAGCAGTCCCACTACCGGAGCCCTTAGCAATCAGCCCCAGCATTTT,CASSPTTGALSNQPQHF
TRBJ2-5,-,TRBV5-1,15,-,TGCGCCAGCAGCTTGGATGTCGGGAGACAAGAGACCCAGTACTTC,CASSLDVGRQETQYF
TRBJ2-1,-,TRBV7-8,16,TRBD1,TGTGCCAGCAGCTCCCCCCACGACAGGGTTTACAATGAGCAGTTCTTC,CASSSPHDRVYNEQFF
TRBJ2-1,-,TRBV5-1,18,TRBD1,TGCGCCAGCAGCTTGGTGGGGACAGGGGGCTTTGGGAGGAATGAGCAGTTCTTC,CASSLVGTGGFGRNEQFF